This T cell receptor (beta chain) was profiled in a study of cytomegalovirus exposure and HLA in healthy donors (dated 2017 in TCRdb). Regarding the study in general: In an earlier analysis of some 610 of the donors, around 300 Gb of sequence data and just under 120 million unique TCR beta sequences from roughly 180 million T cells were reported. The study aimed to test whether cataloging public T cell receptors could reveal signatures of past pathogen exposure. A later analysis re-analyzed previously published TCR beta repertoires from about 600 donors and added high-resolution HLA genotyping to study TCR occurrence patterns. Of the 350 to 450 genotyped donors, 81% were placed in the genetic ancestry cluster associated with self-reported Caucasian donors. All discovery cohort repertoires had been generated on a single sequencing platform. Because of strong linkage in the cohort, roughly five DR-DQ haplotypes were treated as single units for association and clustering. In a later genetic analysis, genome-wide SNP genotypes for 398 of the 666 donors were used, and that subset was treated as a discovery cohort. Donor age, sex, ethnicity and CMV serostatus were collected together with the repertoire data. HLA typing covered class I and class II loci at four-digit resolution. An earlier analysis of more than 450 of the donors used high-throughput TCR beta sequencing to judge whether each TCR beta V gene segment behaved as functional or pseudogenic. The study used immunosequencing to profile the T cell repertoires of 666 subjects and linked those repertoires to cytomegalovirus serostatus. Typing coverage differed by locus: A, B, C, DRB1 and DQB1 were typed in about 629-630 donors, DQA1 in approximately 520, DPA1 in around 580, and DPB1 in just under 490. Across some 400 genotyped donors of the cohort, an average of approximately 240,000 unique TCR beta nucleotide sequences per donor were sequenced, and 15% to 20% of those sequences were non-productive. An early release that covered roughly 600 HLA-typed donors contained 300 to 350 gigabases of sequencing data and approximately 85 million unique TCR sequences. In addition to the first cohort of around 670 subjects, a separate validation cohort of 100 to 150 different subjects was used. The study combined high-throughput TCR immunosequencing, statistical association of individual TCRs with disease status, and machine learning to predict cytomegalovirus infection status. In the later analysis, no new phenotypic data were used to find candidate immune exposures; instead, reliance was placed on TCR beta sequences and their occurrence across donors. Paper-wide results and their limitations: A group of highly shared sequence variants was considered likely to be a technical artifact of the sequencing pipeline. The authors suggested that the approach could potentially be extended to other disease states and immunological phenotypes. Because the 87-base-pair reads could not distinguish some IMGT-functional V segments, including TRBV6-2 and TRBV6-3, those segments were excluded. The classifier was reported to diagnose cytomegalovirus status with high specificity and sensitivity in both the original and validation cohorts. For the cohort, immune exposure information was limited to CMV serostatus. In this cohort, only TCR beta chains were sequenced, and detectable features were limited by the absence of alpha or paired-chain data. A few of the identified cytomegalovirus-associated TCR beta chains were confirmed in vitro to be specific for cytomegalovirus antigens. A later analysis reported that several top co-occurrence clusters appeared linked to parvovirus B19, influenza, CMV and Epstein-Barr virus. Linkage disequilibrium might explain the correlated functional status among segregating V segments, but an unknown experimental factor could not be excluded. A later analysis associated roughly 17,000 TCR beta sequences with specific HLA alleles at a false discovery rate of 0.05. Broadly in line with IMGT annotations, most TCR beta V segments showed up in productive rearrangements about 87% or about 30% of the time in an earlier analysis of several hundred of the donors. Presence/absence analyses assumed roughly uniform sequencing depth across donors, an assumption that may not hold. Compared with the roughly 710-donor mean, donors in an Asian-associated ancestry cluster had fewer N-insertions in productive TCRs, according to a later genetic analysis. Most CMV-associated TCR beta chains appeared to be HLA-restricted in a later analysis, and the HLA associations seemed to be driven largely by CMV exposure. In the study, approximately 160 TCR beta chains were listed as associated with cytomegalovirus. A further reported finding was that TCR beta sequences accurately predicted the HLA-A and HLA-B alleles for most subjects in the first cohort. Strong co-occurrence of HLA alleles, especially DR and DQ, made assigning TCR associations to individual alleles difficult. A later analysis found that HLA-associated TCR beta chains were more clonally expanded and had lower generation probabilities than equally common non-associated chains. Because counts were too low, seventeen rarely observed V segments, including chromosome 9 orphons, were left out of the earlier analysis of 500 to 750 of the donors. While some public TCRs were present in many individuals, most TCR sequences turned up only very rarely across donors. Because some donors lacked HLA typing at each locus, the association tests relied only on the typed subset. An association between a missense DCLRE1C variant and V-gene and J-gene trimming of TCR beta chains was found in a later genetic analysis and replicated in an independent cohort. According to a later analysis, TCR association rates differed among HLA loci, with DRB1 alleles showing the most associated TCRs and HLA-C alleles showing the fewest.

The germline V gene provides CDR1 MDHEN and CDR2 SYDVKM. Including cysteine and phenylalanine, the CDR3 has 14 amino acids. The entry retains the CDR3 DNA only, 42 bases that are in frame from base 1. Trimming takes 6 bases off V and 5 bases off J; junction bases not matched to a gene: 4. Receptor amplification or capture employed the immunoSEQ multiplex PCR assay. The multiplex PCR relied on a mix of 60 forward primers for TCR Vbeta segments and 13 reverse primers for TCR Jbeta segments. The CDR3 region of rearranged TCR beta genes was amplified from genomic DNA by a multiplex PCR assay. The amplified TCR beta libraries were sequenced on the Illumina HiSeq System as 87-base-pair reads. Turning to the authors' computational methods: A later analysis counted about 80 million unique TCR beta chains across the 650 to 700 repertoires, and 9 million to 14 million of these chains were shared by at least two donors. To remove PCR and sequencing errors, raw reads were error-corrected and collapsed into unique sequences using a nearest-neighbor algorithm that merged closely related sequences. CDR3 sequences were aligned to IMGT reference sequences to assign V, D and J gene segments. Each retained sequence needed at least a six-nucleotide match to both a V gene segment and a J gene segment. A rearrangement was called productive if the CDR3 had no stop codons and remained in frame with V and J, and every other rearrangement was called non-productive. Following IMGT convention, CDR3 was defined as the stretch from the second conserved V-encoded cysteine up to the conserved J-encoded phenylalanine. Sequences without an unambiguous match to a single V gene segment were excluded from the earlier analysis of about 600 of the donors. In an earlier analysis of more than 500 of the donors, a V segment was called functional when productive rearrangements were above 56.7%, and segregating when the standard deviation between donors exceeded 5%. A statistical classification framework was built for diagnosing cytomegalovirus status from the catalog of TCR beta chain sequences. In a later analysis, TCR nucleotide sequences were compared against IMGT/GENE-DB human TR gene sequences so that V and J genes could be assigned. A later analysis assigned CDR3 sequences and most-parsimonious VDJ recombination scenarios with the TCRdist pipeline. A later analysis defined each TCR beta chain by its CDR3 amino acid sequence plus V-gene family, and excluded reads lacking a unique V-gene family. In a later analysis, 550 to 650 highly shared, low-generation-probability nucleotide sequences were removed to address suspected cross-contamination and a sequencing artifact. In a later analysis, a clonal expansion index for each public chain was calculated from normalized within-repertoire ranks of inferred template counts. In a later analysis, generation probabilities were computed with a VDJ recombination model fitted to out-of-frame rearrangements, and the resulting probabilities were checked against IGoR. In a later analysis, hypergeometric tests were used to score TCR-TCR, TCR-HLA and TCR-CMV co-occurrence, with a repertoire-size bias correction applied to TCR pairs. A later analysis estimated false discovery rates by permuting HLA or CMV assignments 20 times. In a later analysis, co-occurring TCRs were grouped with DBSCAN, and TCRdist sequence similarity was added when clustering was performed within HLA-allele-positive subsets. Co-occurrence clustering excluded repertoires with fewer than 30,000 or more than 120,000 public chains, plus five with anomalous nucleotide sharing. The table was pulled from immuneACCESS by TCRdb, which kept in-frame rearrangements only. Such tables lose some clones; where checked, under half of the loss comes from unresolved V genes, and the rest has no known cause. The V and J calls and clone size come from that table; D and trimming were worked out from the DNA. The table for this sample lists 95,000 to 100,000 clones; approximately 9% of them were counted only once. The top ten clones comprise just over 5% of the sample.

As for this clone: It has no known antigen specificity. Base qualities are not recorded, but no much larger clone differs from it by a single base.

The cohort consisted of 666 healthy bone marrow donors. Cohort members were all nominally healthy when sampled, although unrecorded immune exposures were likely present. The donor tested CMV seropositive and was one of the 289 seropositive cohort members. A peripheral blood sample was provided by each donor, and peripheral blood mononuclear cells were used for TCR beta sequencing. Genomic DNA was extracted from the blood cell samples with the Qiagen DNeasy Blood Extraction Kit. Here the chain combines TRBV28 and TRBJ2-6; TRBD1 aligns with 7 central bases. Specimen: PBMCs. This receptor was taken from a man aged 50 or older in good health and CMV-seropositive. In nucleotides, the sequence is TGTGCCAGCAGAGGACAGGCTCGGGCCAACGTCCTGACTTTC. The resulting protein is CASRGQARANVLTF.